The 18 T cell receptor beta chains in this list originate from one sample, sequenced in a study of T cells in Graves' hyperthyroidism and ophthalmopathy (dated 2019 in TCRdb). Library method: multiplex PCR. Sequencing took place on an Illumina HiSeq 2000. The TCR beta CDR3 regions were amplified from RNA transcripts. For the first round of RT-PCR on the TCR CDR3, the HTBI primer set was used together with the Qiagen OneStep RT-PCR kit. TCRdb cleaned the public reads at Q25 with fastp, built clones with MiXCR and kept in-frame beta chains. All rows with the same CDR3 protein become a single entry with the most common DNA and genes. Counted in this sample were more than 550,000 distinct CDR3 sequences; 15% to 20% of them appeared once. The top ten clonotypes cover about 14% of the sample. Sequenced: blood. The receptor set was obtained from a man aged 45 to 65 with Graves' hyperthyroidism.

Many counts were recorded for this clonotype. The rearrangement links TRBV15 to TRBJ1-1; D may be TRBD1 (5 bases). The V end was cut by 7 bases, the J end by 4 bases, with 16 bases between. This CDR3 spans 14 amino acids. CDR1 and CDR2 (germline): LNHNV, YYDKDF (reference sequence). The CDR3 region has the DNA TGTGCCACCAAACGGTCCGGGGGTAGCACTGAAGCTTTCTTT. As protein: CATKRSGGSTEAFF.

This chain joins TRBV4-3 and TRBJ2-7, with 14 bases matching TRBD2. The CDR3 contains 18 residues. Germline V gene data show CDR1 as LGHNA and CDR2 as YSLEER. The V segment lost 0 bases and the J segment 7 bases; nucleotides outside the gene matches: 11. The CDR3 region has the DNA TGCGCCAGCAGCCAAGATCGGGCAGGACTAGCGGGAGGTGGTGAGCAGTACTTC. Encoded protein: CASSQDRAGLAGGGEQYF.

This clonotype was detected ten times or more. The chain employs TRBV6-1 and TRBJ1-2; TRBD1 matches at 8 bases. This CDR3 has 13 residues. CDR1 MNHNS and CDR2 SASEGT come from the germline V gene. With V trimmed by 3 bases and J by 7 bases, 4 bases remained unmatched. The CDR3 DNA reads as TGTGCCAGCAGTGATGCAGGGGGCTCTGGCTACACCTTC. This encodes CASSDAGGSGYTF.

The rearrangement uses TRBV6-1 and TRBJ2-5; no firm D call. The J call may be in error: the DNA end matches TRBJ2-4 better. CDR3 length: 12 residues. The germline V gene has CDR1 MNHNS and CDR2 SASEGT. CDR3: CASSKAENIQYF. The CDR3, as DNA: TGTGCCAGCAGTAAGGCGGAAAACATTCAGTACTTC.

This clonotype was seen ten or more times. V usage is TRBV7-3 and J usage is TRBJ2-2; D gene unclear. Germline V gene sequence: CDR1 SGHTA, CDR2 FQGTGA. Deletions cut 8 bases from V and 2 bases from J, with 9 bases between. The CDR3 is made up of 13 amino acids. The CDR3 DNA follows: TGTGCCAGCTCACAGAGAAACACCGGGGAGCTGTTTTTT. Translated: CASSQRNTGELFF.

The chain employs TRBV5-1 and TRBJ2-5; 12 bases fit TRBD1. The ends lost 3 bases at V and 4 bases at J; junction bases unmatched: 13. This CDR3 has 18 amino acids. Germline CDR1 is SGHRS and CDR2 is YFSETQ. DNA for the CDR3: TGCGCCAGCAGCTCAGGTCCCGGGACAGGGGGCCAGGGAGAGACCCAGTACTTC. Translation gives CASSSGPGTGGQGETQYF.

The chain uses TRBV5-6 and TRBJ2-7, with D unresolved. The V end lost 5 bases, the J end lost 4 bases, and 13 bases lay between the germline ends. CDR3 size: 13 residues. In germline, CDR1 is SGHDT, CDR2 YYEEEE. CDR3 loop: CASRSQVSYEQYF. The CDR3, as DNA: TGTGCCAGCAGAAGCCAGGTTTCTTACGAGCAGTACTTC. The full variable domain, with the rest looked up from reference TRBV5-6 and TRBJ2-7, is DAGVTQSPTHLIKTRGQQVTLRCSPKSGHDTVSWYQQALGQGPQFIFQYYEEEERQRGNFPDRFSGHQFPNYSSELNVNALLLGDSALYLCASRSQVSYEQYFGPGTRLTVT.

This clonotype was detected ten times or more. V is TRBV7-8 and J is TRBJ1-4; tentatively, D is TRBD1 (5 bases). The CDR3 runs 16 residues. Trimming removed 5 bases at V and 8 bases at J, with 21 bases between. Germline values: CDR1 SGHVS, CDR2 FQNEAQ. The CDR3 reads CASSPLRIRVEEKLFF. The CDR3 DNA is TGTGCCAGCAGCCCCCTTCGGATCAGGGTAGAGGAAAAACTGTTTTTT. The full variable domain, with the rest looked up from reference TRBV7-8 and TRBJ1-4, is GAGVSQSPRYKVAKRGQDVALRCDPISGHVSLFWYQQALGQGPEFLTYFQNEAQLDKSGLPSDRFFAERPEGSVSTLKIQRTQQEDSAVYLCASSPLRIRVEEKLFFGSGTQLSVL.

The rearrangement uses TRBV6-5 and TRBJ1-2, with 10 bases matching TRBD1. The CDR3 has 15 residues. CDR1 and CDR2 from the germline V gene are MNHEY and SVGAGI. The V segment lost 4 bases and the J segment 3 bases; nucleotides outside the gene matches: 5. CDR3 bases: TGTGCCAGCAGTTGGGGACAGGGGATCGACTATGGCTACACCTTC. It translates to CASSWGQGIDYGYTF.

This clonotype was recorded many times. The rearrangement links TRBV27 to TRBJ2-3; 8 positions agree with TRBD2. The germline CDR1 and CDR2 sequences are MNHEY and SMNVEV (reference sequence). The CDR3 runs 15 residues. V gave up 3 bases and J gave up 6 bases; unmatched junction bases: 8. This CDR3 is CASSFLAGGLDTQYF. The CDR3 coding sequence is TGTGCCAGCAGTTTTCTTGCGGGAGGATTGGATACGCAGTATTTT.

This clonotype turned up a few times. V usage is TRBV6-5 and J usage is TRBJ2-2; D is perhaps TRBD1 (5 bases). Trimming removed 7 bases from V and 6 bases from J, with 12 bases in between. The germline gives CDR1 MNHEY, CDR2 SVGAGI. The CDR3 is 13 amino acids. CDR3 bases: TGTGCCAGCAATTCACAGGACGCCGGGGAGCTGTTTTTT. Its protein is CASNSQDAGELFF.

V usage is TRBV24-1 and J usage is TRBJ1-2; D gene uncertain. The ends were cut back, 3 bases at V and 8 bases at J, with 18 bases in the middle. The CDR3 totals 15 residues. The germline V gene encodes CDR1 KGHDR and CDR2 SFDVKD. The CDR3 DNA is TGTGCCACCAGTGATGCCCAAGGATACTTTGAGGGCTACACCTTC. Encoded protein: CATSDAQGYFEGYTF.

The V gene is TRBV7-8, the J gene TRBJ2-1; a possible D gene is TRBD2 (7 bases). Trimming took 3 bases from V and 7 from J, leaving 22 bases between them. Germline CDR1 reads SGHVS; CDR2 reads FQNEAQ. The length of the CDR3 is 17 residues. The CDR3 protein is CASSLTQGGWRENEQFF. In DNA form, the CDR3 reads TGTGCCAGCAGCTTGACACAGGGTGGGTGGCGGGAGAATGAGCAGTTCTTC.

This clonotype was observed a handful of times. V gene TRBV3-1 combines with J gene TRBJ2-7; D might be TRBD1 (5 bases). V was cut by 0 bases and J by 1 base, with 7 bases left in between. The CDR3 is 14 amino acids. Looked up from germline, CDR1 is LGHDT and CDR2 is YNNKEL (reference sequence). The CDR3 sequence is CASSQDRVSYEQYF. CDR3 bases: TGTGCCAGCAGCCAAGACAGGGTTTCCTACGAGCAGTACTTC.

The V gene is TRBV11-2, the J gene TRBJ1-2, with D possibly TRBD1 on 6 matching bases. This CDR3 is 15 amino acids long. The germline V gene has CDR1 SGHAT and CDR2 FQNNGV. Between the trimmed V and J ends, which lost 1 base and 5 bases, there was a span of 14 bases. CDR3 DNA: TGTGCCAGCAGCTTAGCGGGTCGGCAGGGGTATGGCTACACCTTC. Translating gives CASSLAGRQGYGYTF.

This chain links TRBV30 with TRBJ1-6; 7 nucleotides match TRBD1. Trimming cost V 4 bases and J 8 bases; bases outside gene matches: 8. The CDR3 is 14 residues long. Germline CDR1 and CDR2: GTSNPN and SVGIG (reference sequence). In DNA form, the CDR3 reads TGTGCCTGGAAACCGACAGGGCGGGATTCACCCCTCCACTTT. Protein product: CAWKPTGRDSPLHF.

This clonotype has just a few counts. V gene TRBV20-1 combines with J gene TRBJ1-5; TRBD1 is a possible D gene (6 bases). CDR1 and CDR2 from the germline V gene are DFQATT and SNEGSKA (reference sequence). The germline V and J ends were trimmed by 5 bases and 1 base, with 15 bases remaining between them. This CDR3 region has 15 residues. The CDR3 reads CSAPPRGKSNQPQHF. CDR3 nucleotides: TGCAGTGCTCCCCCCAGGGGAAAGAGCAATCAGCCCCAGCATTTT.

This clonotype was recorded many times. This chain's CDR3 is CASSLRQSQETQYF. The CDR3, as DNA: TGTGCCAGCAGTTTGAGGCAGTCCCAAGAGACCCAGTACTTC. The V gene is TRBV12-3 or TRBV12-4, the J gene TRBJ2-5, with D hard to call. V was clipped by 3 bases and J by 1 base, with 9 bases between them. The CDR3 extends over 14 amino acids.